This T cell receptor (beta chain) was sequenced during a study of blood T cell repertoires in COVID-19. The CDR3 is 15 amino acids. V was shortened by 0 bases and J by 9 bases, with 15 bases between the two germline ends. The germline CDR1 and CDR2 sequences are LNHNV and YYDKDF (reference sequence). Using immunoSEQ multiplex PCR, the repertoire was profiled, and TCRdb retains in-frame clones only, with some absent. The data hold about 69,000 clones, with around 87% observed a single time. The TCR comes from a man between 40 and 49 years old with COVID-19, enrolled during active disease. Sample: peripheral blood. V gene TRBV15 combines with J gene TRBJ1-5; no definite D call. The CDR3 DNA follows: TGTGCCACCAGCAGAGATCTGGAGGACCTGTCGCCCCAGCATTTT. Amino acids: CATSRDLEDLSPQHF.